This T cell receptor (beta chain) was profiled in a study of spatial heterogeneity in lung cancer. This clonotype was found many times. Time point given: sample taken at primary tumor resection. The study sequenced unsorted whole RNA from tumor, nontumor lung or frozen PBMC. Individually, TCR cDNA molecules were each labelled with a unique molecular identifier. TCRdb used MiXCR to reprocess the 5' RACE reads, holding one entry per CDR3 protein. Seen here are 20,000 to 25,000 distinct CDR3 sequences, about 4.7% observed once, and the top ten hold approximately 7.4%. V lost 5 bases and J 4 bases, leaving 10 bases between the germline ends. Germline V gene data show CDR1 as MNHEY and CDR2 as SMNVEV (reference sequence). This CDR3 is 13 amino acids long.

Sequencing used PBMCs, obtained at surgery. The origin of this receptor is a male donor with early-stage non-small cell lung cancer. This chain uses TRBV27 with TRBJ2-3; a possible D gene is TRBD2 (5 bases). CDR3 protein: CASSPASSDTQYF. Here the CDR3 DNA reads TGTGCCAGCAGTCCCGCTAGCTCAGATACGCAGTATTTT.